A selection of T cell receptor beta chains follows, all from one sample in a study of T cell changes during pregnancy in multiple sclerosis. Assay used: immunoSEQ multiplex PCR; TCRdb lists only in-frame clones, some missing. The sample lists 41,000 or so clones, roughly nine tenths occurring once. Specimen: CD8+ T cells from peripheral blood mononuclear cells, collected in the third trimester of pregnancy. The receptors were sampled from a female donor with multiple sclerosis, enrolled in a pregnancy study. Each CDR3 is given with its conserved first and last residue. D genes are given only for firm matches. Only some rows state a clone size, as once, few, many or a class for expanded clones.

clone_size | d_call | j_call | v_call | cdr3_nt | cdr3_aa
- | TRBD1 | TRBJ1-1 | TRBV5-4 | TGTGCCAGCAGCTTTTCAGGGGGCGAGGAGGCTTTCTTT | CASSFSGGEEAFF
- | - | TRBJ2-2 | TRBV4-1 | TGCGCCAGCAGCCCCCGTACTAGAACCGGGGAGCTGTTTTTT | CASSPRTRTGELFF
- | - | TRBJ2-3 | TRBV9 | TGTGCCAGCAGCGTTACAGGAGCCACAGATACGCAGTATTTT | CASSVTGATDTQYF
- | TRBD1 | TRBJ2-5 | TRBV13 | TGTGCCAGCAGCCCCTGGACAGGGGACCCCCCAGAGACCCAGTACTTC | CASSPWTGDPPETQYF
- | TRBD1 | TRBJ1-2 | TRBV6-7 | TGTGCCAGCAGTTACGCCGGGACAGGTCGCTATGGCTACACCTTC | CASSYAGTGRYGYTF
- | TRBD1 | TRBJ1-2 | TRBV7-9 | TGTGCCAGCAGCTTGAAGACAGGGAGAGTTGGTGGCTACACCTTC | CASSLKTGRVGGYTF
- | TRBD2 | TRBJ2-1 | TRBV6-4 | TGTGCCAGCAGTGACGTAGCGGGAGGGAACAATGAGCAGTTCTTC | CASSDVAGGNNEQFF
- | - | TRBJ2-2 | TRBV4-3 | TGCGCCAGCAGCCAAGAGTCGGCAGGGATAAGGGCCGGGGAGCTGTTTTTT | CASSQESAGIRAGELFF
- | TRBD1 | TRBJ1-4 | TRBV11-2 | TGTGCCAGCAGCTTAGGGAGGACAGGGAATGAAAAACTGTTTTTT | CASSLGRTGNEKLFF
- | TRBD1 | TRBJ1-1 | TRBV9 | TGTGCCAGCAGCGTCTACGGGACAGCGAACACTGAAGCTTTCTTT | CASSVYGTANTEAFF
few | TRBD1 | TRBJ1-2 | TRBV11-2 | TGTGCCAGCAGCCTAGAAGGGACAGGGATTGGCTACACCTTC | CASSLEGTGIGYTF
- | - | TRBJ2-1 | TRBV15 | TGTGCCACCAGCAGAGATCTGGCAGATGAGCAGTTCTTC | CATSRDLADEQFF
- | - | TRBJ1-1 | TRBV9 | TGTGCCAGCAGCGTAGCTGAGATTGGAGGGTTGGCTTTCTTT | CASSVAEIGGLAFF
- | TRBD1 | TRBJ1-6 | TRBV28 | TGTGCCAGCAGTGCCCCTCTGACAGGGGGCACTTCACCCCTCCACTTT | CASSAPLTGGTSPLHF
few | - | TRBJ2-2 | TRBV13 | TGTGCGACAACCCCGGAGGGGCCAGGGACCGGGGAGCTGTTTTTT | CATTPEGPGTGELFF
- | TRBD1 | TRBJ2-3 | TRBV10-2 | TGCGCCACCACAGAGACAGGGCCCACAGATACGCAGTATTTT | CATTETGPTDTQYF
- | TRBD1 | TRBJ2-5 | TRBV7-2 | TGTGCCAGCAGCTCGACAGGGGGTTATGAGACCCAGTACTTC | CASSSTGGYETQYF
- | - | TRBJ2-2 | TRBV30 | TGTGCCTGGAGTGTAACCGGCGGGGAGCTGTTTTTT | CAWSVTGGELFF
- | TRBD1 | TRBJ1-5 | TRBV5-6 | TGTGCCAGCAGCTTGAGGGACAGGGGATTCGGTCAGCCCCAGCATTTT | CASSLRDRGFGQPQHF
- | - | TRBJ2-1 | TRBV30 | TGTGCCTGGAGAGCGCCTATGGATGAGCAGTTCTTC | CAWRAPMDEQFF
- | - | TRBJ1-1 | TRBV5-6 | TGTGCCAGCAGCTTGGTAGGCGCCTTGGGCAACACTGAAGCTTTCTTT | CASSLVGALGNTEAFF
- | TRBD2 | TRBJ2-7 | TRBV27 | TGTGCCAGCAGTTTAAGCCCCAAAGCACTAGCGGGAGGACTGGAGCAGTACTTC | CASSLSPKALAGGLEQYF
- | TRBD1 | TRBJ2-1 | TRBV11-2 | TGTGCCAGCAGCTGGACAGGCGACAATGAGCAGTTCTTC | CASSWTGDNEQFF
- | - | TRBJ2-7 | TRBV2 | TGTGCCACCACAGGGGAGGACGAGCAGTACTTC | CATTGEDEQYF
- | - | TRBJ2-7 | TRBV2 | TGTGCCAGCAAGGCAGAAGGGAGCGAGCAGTACTTC | CASKAEGSEQYF
- | - | TRBJ2-5 | TRBV7-9 | TGTGCCAGCAGCCCCCGTTCAGGGGAAGAGACCCAGTACTTC | CASSPRSGEETQYF
- | TRBD1 | TRBJ1-4 | TRBV15 | TGTGCCACCCGGGACAGTAATGAAAAACTGTTTTTT | CATRDSNEKLFF
- | - | TRBJ1-5 | TRBV5-6 | TGTGCCAGCAGCTTGGACGCCAGTAGCAATCAGCCCCAGCATTTT | CASSLDASSNQPQHF
- | - | TRBJ2-6 | TRBV4-3 | TGCGCCAGCAGCCAAGATCCACAGGGTGGGGCCAACGTCCTGACTTTC | CASSQDPQGGANVLTF
- | - | TRBJ2-7 | TRBV27 | TGTGCCAGCAGTTTAAATGAACTCCGTCACGAGCAGTACTTC | CASSLNELRHEQYF
- | - | TRBJ2-7 | TRBV18 | TGTGCCAGCTCACCGGAAACGGGGTACGAGCAGTACTTC | CASSPETGYEQYF
- | TRBD1 | TRBJ1-1 | TRBV4-3 | TGCGCCAGCAAGGACAGGGCTGGTGAAGCTTTCTTT | CASKDRAGEAFF
- | TRBD2 | TRBJ2-1 | TRBV7-3 | TGTGCCAGCAGCTCGATGGGACTAGCGGGAGTTGGGGGCAATGAGCAGTTCTTC | CASSSMGLAGVGGNEQFF
- | TRBD2 | TRBJ2-1 | TRBV5-1 | TGCGCCAGCAGCTTCGGGACTAGCAATGAGCAGTTCTTC | CASSFGTSNEQFF
once | - | TRBJ1-5 | TRBV27 | TGTGCCAGCAGTCCTCAGGGGCTCGGGGTGGGCAATCAGCCCCAGCATTTT | CASSPQGLGVGNQPQHF
once | TRBD2 | TRBJ2-5 | TRBV18 | TGTGCCAGCTCACCCCTCGAGGGACTAGCGGTTGTGGAGACCCAGTACTTC | CASSPLEGLAVVETQYF
once | TRBD1 | TRBJ2-1 | TRBV6-1 | TGTGCCAGCAGCGTAGACAGGGACCTGAGGAATGAGCAGTTCTTC | CASSVDRDLRNEQFF
- | TRBD1 | TRBJ2-7 | TRBV6-5 | TGTGCCAGCAGCGGCGGACAGGACCGCTACGAGCAGTACTTC | CASSGGQDRYEQYF
few | - | TRBJ1-2 | TRBV7-9 | TGTGCCAGCAGCCTCAGTCCCGGGAAACTAAAGGACTATGGCTACACCTTC | CASSLSPGKLKDYGYTF
- | TRBD1 | TRBJ1-5 | TRBV15 | TGTGCCACCAGCAGAGATCGTAAGGGACAGGGCAGTCAGCCCCAGCATTTT | CATSRDRKGQGSQPQHF
- | - | TRBJ1-6 | TRBV15 | TGTGCCACCAGCAGAGGGCAAGAAAATTCACCCCTCCACTTT | CATSRGQENSPLHF
few | TRBD2 | TRBJ2-7 | TRBV13 | TGTGCCAGCAGCCCCCAGAGCGGGAAGGTTTACGAGCAGTACTTC | CASSPQSGKVYEQYF
- | - | TRBJ1-1 | TRBV2 | TGTGCCAGCAGTAGCTTCACTGAAGCTTTCTTT | CASSSFTEAFF
- | TRBD1 | TRBJ1-1 | TRBV5-1 | TGCGCCAGCAGCCCAATGACAGGGGCTGAAGCTTTCTTT | CASSPMTGAEAFF
- | - | TRBJ2-7 | TRBV27 | TGTGCCAGCAGTCCCCGGGGTGGCTACGAGCGGTACTTC | CASSPRGGYERYF
- | - | TRBJ1-1 | TRBV5-1 | TGCGCCAGCAGCCCATATCAGGGCGGAATGAACACTGAAGCTTTCTTT | CASSPYQGGMNTEAFF
- | - | TRBJ2-1 | TRBV19 | TGTGCCAGTAGTATTACGGCTAGCAGCAATGAGCAGTTCTTC | CASSITASSNEQFF
- | TRBD1 | TRBJ2-5 | TRBV19 | TGTGCCAGTAGTATGGAAAGGGACAGTTCTACGTACCAAGAGACCCAGTACTTC | CASSMERDSSTYQETQYF
- | - | TRBJ2-7 | TRBV7-9 | TGTGCCAGCAGCGGGGGCCTCTACGAGCAGTACTTC | CASSGGLYEQYF
- | - | TRBJ2-7 | TRBV7-8 | TGTGCCAGCAGCTTAGATAATTACGAGCAGTACTTC | CASSLDNYEQYF
- | TRBD2 | TRBJ2-7 | TRBV28 | TGTGCCAGCAGTTTAGGGACTAGCGGTTACGAGCAGTACTTC | CASSLGTSGYEQYF
- | - | TRBJ2-5 | TRBV28 | TGTGCCAGCAGTCTAACAGGGACCAGGGAGACCCAGTACTTC | CASSLTGTRETQYF
- | TRBD2 | TRBJ2-7 | TRBV7-6 | TGTGCCAGCAGTCTGGGGACTAGCGGGGGGCCACGGAATATAGAGCAGTACTTC | CASSLGTSGGPRNIEQYF
- | - | TRBJ1-2 | TRBV19 | TGTGCCAGTAGTATAAGCCTAAACTATGGCTACACCTTC | CASSISLNYGYTF